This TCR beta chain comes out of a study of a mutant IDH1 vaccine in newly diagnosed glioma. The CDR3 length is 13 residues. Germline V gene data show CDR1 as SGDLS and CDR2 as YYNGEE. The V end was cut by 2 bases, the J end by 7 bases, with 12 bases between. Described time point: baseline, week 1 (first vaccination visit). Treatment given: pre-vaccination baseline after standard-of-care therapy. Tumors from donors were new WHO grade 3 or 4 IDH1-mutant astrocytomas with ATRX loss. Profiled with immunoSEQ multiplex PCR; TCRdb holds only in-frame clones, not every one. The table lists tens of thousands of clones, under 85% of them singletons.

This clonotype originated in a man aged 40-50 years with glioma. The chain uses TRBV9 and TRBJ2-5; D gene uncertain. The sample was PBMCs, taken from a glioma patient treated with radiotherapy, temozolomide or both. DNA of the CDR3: TGTGCCAGCAGCGTTTGGCCAGAAGCGACCCAGTACTTC. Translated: CASSVWPEATQYF.